This T cell receptor beta chain derives from a study of blood T cell repertoires in COVID-19. Losses at the gene ends were 3 bases for V and 5 bases for J; bases not matched to a gene: 10. Germline V CDR1 and CDR2: MGHRA, YSYEKL. This CDR3 is 15 amino acids long. Libraries were prepared by immunoSEQ multiplex PCR; TCRdb keeps only in-frame clonotypes and omits some of them. The table shows about 240,000 clones, with approximately 86% occurring only once. Sequencing used peripheral blood. The rearrangement uses TRBV4-1 and TRBJ2-7; 7 positions match TRBD1. This clonotype was sampled from a woman between 65 and 79 years old with active or convalescent COVID-19. CDR3: CASSQGTARVDEQYF. The CDR3 nucleotides read TGCGCCAGCAGCCAGGGGACAGCCCGTGTGGACGAGCAGTACTTC.